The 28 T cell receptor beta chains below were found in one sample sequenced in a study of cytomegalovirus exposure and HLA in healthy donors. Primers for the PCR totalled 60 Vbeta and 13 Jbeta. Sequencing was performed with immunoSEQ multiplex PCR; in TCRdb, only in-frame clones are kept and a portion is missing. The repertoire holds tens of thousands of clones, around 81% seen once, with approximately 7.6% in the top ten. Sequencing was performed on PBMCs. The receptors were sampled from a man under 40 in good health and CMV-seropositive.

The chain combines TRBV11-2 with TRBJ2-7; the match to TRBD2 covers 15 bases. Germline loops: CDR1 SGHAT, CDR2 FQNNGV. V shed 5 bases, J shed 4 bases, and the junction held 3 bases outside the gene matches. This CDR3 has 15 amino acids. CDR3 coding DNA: TGTGCCAGCAGCCACGGGACTAGCGGGGGGTACGAGCAGTACTTC. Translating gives CASSHGTSGGYEQYF.

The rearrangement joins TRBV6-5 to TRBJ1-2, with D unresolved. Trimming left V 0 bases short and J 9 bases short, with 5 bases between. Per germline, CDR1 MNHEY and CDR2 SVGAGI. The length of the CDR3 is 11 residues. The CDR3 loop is CASSYSNRYTF. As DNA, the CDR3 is TGTGCCAGCAGTTACTCCAATCGCTACACCTTC.

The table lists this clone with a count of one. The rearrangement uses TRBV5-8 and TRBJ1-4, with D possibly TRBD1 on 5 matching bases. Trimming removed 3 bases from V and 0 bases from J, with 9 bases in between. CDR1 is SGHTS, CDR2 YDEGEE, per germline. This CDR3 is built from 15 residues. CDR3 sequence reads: CASSSGGTTNEKLFF. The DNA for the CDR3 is TGTGCCAGCAGCTCGGGGGGGACAACTAATGAAAAACTGTTTTTT.

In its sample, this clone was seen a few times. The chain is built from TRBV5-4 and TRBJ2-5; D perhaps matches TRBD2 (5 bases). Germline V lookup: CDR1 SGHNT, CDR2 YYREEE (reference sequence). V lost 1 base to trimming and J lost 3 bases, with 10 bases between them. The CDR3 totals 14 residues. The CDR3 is CASSLPPGKETQYF. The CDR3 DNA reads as TGTGCCAGCAGCTTGCCTCCGGGGAAAGAGACCCAGTACTTC.

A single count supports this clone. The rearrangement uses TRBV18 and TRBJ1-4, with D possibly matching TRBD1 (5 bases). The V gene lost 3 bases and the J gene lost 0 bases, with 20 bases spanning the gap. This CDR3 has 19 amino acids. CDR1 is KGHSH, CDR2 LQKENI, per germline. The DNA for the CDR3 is TGTGCCAGCTCACCCATGCGGGGTACCCGGGGCGCAACTAATGAAAAACTGTTTTTT. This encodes CASSPMRGTRGATNEKLFF.

CDR3 loop: CASAGQGGFYEQYF. As DNA, the CDR3 is TGCGCCAGCGCAGGACAGGGGGGCTTCTACGAGCAGTACTTC. The chain carries TRBV5-1 and TRBJ2-5; the match to TRBD1 covers 10 bases. The tail of the sequence fits TRBJ2-7 better, so the J call may be wrong. Germline loops: CDR1 SGHRS, CDR2 YFSETQ. This CDR3 is built from 14 residues.

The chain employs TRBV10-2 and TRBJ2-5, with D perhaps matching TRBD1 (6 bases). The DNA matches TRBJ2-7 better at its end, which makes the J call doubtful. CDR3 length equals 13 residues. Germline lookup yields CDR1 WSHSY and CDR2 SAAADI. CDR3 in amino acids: CASSDSQGYEQYF. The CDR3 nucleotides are TGCGCCAGCAGTGACTCACAGGGCTACGAGCAGTACTTC.

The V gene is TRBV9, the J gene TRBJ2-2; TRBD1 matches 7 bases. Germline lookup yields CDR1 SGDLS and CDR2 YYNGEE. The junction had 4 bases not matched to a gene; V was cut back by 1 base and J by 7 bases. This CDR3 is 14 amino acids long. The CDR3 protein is CASSVQGVRGELFF. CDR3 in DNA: TGTGCCAGCAGCGTACAGGGGGTGCGCGGGGAGCTGTTTTTT.

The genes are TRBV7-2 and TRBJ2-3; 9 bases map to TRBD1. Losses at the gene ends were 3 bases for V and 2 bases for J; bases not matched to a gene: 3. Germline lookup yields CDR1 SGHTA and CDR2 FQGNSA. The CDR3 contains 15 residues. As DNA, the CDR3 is TGTGCCAGCAGCTTCACAGGGGGCATCACAGATACGCAGTATTTT. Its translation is CASSFTGGITDTQYF.

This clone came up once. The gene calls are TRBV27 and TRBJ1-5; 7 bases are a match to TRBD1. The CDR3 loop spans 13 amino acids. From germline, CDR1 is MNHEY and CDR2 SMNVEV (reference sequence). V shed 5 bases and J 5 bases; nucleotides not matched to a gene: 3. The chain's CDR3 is CASSPDRDQPQHF. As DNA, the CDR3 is TGTGCCAGCAGTCCTGACAGGGATCAGCCCCAGCATTTT.

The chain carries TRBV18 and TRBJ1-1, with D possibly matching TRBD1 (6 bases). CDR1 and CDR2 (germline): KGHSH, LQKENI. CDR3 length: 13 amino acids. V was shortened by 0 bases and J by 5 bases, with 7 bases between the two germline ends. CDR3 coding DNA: TGTGCCAGCTCACCACCACAGGGAACTGAAGCTTTCTTT. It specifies CASSPPQGTEAFF.

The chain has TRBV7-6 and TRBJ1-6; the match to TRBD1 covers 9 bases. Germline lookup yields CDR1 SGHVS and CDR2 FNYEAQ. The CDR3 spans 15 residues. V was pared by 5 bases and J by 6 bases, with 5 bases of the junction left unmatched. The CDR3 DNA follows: TGTGCCAGCAGCCCCGGGACAGGGAGTAATTCACCCCTCCACTTT. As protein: CASSPGTGSNSPLHF.

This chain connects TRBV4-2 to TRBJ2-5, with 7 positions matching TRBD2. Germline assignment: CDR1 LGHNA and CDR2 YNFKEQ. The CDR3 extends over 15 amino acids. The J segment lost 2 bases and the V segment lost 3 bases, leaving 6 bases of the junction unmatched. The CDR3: CASSQGGVQQETQYF. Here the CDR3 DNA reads TGTGCCAGCAGCCAGGGGGGGGTACAGCAAGAGACCCAGTACTTC.

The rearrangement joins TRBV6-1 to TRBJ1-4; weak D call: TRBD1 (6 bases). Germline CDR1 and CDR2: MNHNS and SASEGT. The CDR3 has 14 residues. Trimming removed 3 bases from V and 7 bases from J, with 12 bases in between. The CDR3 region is CASSDRGFGEKLFF. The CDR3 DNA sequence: TGTGCCAGCAGTGATAGGGGGTTCGGTGAAAAACTGTTTTTT.

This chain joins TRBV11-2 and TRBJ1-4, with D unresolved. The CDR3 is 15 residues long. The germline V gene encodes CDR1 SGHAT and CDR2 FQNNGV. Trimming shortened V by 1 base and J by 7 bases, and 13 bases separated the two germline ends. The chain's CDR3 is CASSLGMGRTEKLFF. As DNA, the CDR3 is TGTGCCAGCAGCTTAGGTATGGGCCGTACTGAAAAACTGTTTTTT.

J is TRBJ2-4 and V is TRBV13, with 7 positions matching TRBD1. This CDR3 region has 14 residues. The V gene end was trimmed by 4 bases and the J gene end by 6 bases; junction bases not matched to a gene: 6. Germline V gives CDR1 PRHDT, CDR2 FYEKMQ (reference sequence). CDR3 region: CASSSRTGGNIQYF. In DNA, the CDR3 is TGTGCCAGCAGCTCTCGGACAGGTGGAAACATTCAGTACTTC.

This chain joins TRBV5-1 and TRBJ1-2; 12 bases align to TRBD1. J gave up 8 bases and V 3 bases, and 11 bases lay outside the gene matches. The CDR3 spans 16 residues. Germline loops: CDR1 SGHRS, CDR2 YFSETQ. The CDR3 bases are TGCGCCAGCAGCTATTACCCGGGACAGGGGGCGTTGGGCTACACCTTC. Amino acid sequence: CASSYYPGQGALGYTF.

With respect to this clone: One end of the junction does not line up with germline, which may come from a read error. CDR3 loop: CASRLDRASSYEQYF. The CDR3 DNA sequence: TGTGCCAGCAGGTTGGACAGGGCGAGCTCCTACGAGCAGTACTTC. The chain combines TRBV5-5 with TRBJ2-7, with 8 positions matching TRBD1. This CDR3 is built from 15 residues. Germline CDR1 and CDR2: SGHKS and YYEKEE (reference sequence).

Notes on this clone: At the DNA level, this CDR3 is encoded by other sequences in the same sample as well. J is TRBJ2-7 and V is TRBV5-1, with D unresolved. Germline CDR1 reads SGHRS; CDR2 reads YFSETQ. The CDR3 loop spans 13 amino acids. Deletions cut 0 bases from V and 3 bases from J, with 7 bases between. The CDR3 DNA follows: TGCGCCAGCAGCTTGGACTACTTCTACGAGCAGTACTTC. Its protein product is CASSLDYFYEQYF.

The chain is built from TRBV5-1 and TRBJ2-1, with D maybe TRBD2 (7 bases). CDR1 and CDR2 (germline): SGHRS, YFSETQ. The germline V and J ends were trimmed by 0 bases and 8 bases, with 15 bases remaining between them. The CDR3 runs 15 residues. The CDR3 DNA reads TGCGCCAGCAGCTTGGAGGGGGGGGTGTTCTATGAGCAGTTCTTC. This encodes CASSLEGGVFYEQFF.

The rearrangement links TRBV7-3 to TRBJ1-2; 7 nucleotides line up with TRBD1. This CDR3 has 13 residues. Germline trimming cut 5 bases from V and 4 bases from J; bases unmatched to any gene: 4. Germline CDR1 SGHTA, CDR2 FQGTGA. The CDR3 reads CASSRQGGYGYTF. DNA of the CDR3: TGTGCCAGCAGCCGACAGGGCGGCTATGGCTACACCTTC.

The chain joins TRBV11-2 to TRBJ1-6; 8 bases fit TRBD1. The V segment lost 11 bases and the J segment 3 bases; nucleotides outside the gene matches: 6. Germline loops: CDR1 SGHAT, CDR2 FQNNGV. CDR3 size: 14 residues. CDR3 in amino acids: CAARGTGYNSPLHF. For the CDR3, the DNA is TGTGCCGCCAGAGGGACAGGCTATAATTCACCCCTCCACTTT.

CDR3 amino acids: CASSLGSLGTGWDYGYTF. Here the CDR3 DNA reads TGTGCCAGCAGCTTAGGCTCCCTGGGGACAGGGTGGGACTATGGCTACACCTTC. V and J are TRBV13 and TRBJ1-2, with 9 bases lining up with TRBD1. The CDR3 loop spans 18 amino acids. V lost 0 bases, J lost 3 bases, and 11 bases stayed unmatched. The V gene's germline CDR1 is PRHDT and CDR2 FYEKMQ (reference sequence). The whole variable domain, remainder taken from reference TRBV13 and TRBJ1-2, is AAGVIQSPRHLIKEKRETATLKCYPIPRHDTVYWYQQGPGQDPQFLISFYEKMQSDKGSIPDRFSAQQFSDYHSELNMSSLELGDSALYFCASSLGSLGTGWDYGYTFGSGTRLTVV.

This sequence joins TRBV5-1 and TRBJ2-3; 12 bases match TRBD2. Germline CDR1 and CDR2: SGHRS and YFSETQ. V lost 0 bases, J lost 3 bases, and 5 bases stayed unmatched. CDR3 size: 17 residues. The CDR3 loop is CASSLASGGARTDTQYF. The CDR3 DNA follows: TGCGCCAGCAGCTTGGCTAGCGGGGGGGCACGTACAGATACGCAGTATTTT.

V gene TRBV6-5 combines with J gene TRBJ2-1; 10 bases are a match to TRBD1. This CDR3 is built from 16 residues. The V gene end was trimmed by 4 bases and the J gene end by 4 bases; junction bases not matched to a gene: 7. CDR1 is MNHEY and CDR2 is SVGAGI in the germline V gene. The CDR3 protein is CASSFLDRGGYNEQFF. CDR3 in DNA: TGTGCCAGCAGTTTCCTGGACAGGGGGGGATACAATGAGCAGTTCTTC.

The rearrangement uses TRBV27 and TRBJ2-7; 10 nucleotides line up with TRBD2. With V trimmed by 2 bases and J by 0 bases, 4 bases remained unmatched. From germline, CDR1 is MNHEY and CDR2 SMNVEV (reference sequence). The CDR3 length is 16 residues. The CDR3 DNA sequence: TGTGCCAGCAGTTTAATCGGGACTAGCGTCTCCTACGAGCAGTACTTC. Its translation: CASSLIGTSVSYEQYF.

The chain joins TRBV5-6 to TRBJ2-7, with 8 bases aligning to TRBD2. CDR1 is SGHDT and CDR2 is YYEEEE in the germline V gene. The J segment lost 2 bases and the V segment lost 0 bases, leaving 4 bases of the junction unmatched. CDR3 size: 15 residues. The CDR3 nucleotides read TGTGCCAGCAGCTTGGTCGGGGGGGAAACCTACGAGCAGTACTTC. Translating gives CASSLVGGETYEQYF.

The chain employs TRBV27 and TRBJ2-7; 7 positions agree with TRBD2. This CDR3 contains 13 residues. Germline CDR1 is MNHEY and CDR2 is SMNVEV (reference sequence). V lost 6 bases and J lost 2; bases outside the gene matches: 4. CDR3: CASRAGNAYEQYF. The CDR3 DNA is TGTGCCAGCAGAGCGGGGAACGCCTACGAGCAGTACTTC.